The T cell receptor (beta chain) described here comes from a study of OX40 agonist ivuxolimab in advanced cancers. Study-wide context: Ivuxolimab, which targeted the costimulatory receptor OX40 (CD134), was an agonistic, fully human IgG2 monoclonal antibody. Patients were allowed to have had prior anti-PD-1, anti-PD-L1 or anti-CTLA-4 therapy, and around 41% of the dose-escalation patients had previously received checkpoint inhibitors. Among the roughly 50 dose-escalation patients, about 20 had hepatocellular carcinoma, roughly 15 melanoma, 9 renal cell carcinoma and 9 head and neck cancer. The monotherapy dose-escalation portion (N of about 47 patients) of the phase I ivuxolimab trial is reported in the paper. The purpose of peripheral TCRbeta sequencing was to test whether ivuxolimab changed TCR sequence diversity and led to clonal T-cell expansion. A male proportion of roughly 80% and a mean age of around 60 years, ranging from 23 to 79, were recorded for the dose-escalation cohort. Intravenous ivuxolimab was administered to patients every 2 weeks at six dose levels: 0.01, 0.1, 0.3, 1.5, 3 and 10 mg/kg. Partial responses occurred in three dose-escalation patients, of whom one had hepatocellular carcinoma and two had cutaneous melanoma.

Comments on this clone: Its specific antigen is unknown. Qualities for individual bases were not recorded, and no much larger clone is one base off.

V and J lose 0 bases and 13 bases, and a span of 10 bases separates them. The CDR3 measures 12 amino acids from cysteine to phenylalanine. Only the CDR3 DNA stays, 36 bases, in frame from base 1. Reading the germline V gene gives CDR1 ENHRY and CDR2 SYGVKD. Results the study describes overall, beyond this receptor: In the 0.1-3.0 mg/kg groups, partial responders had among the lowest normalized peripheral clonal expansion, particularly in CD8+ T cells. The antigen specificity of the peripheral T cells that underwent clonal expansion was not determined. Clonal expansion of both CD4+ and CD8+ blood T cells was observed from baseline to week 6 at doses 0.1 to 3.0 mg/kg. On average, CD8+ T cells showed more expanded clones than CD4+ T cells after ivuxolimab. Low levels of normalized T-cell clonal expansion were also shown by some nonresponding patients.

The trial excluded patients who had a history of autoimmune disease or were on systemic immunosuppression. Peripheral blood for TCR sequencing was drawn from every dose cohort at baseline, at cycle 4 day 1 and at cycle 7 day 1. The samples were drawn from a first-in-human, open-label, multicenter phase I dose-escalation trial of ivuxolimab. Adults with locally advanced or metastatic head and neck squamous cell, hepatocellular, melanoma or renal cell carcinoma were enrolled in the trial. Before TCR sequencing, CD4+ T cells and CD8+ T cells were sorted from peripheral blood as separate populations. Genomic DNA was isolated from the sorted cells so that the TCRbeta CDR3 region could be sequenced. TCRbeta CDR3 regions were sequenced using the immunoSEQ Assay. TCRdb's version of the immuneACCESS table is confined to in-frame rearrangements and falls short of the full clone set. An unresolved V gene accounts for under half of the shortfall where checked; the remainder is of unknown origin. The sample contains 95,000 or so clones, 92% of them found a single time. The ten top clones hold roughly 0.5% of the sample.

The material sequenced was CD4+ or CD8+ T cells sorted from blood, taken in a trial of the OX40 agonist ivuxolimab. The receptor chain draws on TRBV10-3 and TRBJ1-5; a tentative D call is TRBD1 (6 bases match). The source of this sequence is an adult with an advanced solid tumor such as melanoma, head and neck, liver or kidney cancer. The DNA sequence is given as TGTGCCATCAGTGAGTCACAGGGCGTGCAGCATTTT. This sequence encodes CAISESQGVQHF.